This TCR beta chain was recovered during a study of spatial heterogeneity in lung cancer. Time point denoted: sample taken at primary tumor resection. In each case, whole RNA from tumor, nontumor lung or frozen PBMC was sequenced unsorted. One entry per CDR3 protein results from TCRdb running MiXCR on the 5' RACE reads. The sample holds tens of thousands of distinct CDR3 sequences, under 6.5% seen once. This clonotype occurred many times. CDR1 is GTSNPN, CDR2 SVGIG, per germline (reference sequence). The CDR3 runs to 14 residues. V was clipped by 2 bases and J by 5 bases; unmatched bases: 2. The specimen was PBMCs, collected at surgery. This sequence joins TRBV30 and TRBJ1-4; 10 nucleotides match TRBD1. This receptor was taken from a male donor with early-stage non-small cell lung cancer. This CDR3 is CAWSPGQGNEKLFF. The CDR3 bases are TGTGCCTGGAGTCCGGGACAGGGGAATGAAAAACTGTTTTTT.